Listed below are T cell receptor beta chains from one sample, sequenced in a study of T-cell reconstitution after alpha-beta-depleted transplantation in children. TCRdb redid the calling of the PCR reads with MiXCR, one entry per CDR3 protein. The repertoire holds just over 200,000 distinct CDR3 sequences, with around 9.2% as singletons. This specimen consisted of PBMCs, mostly from graft donor cells, obtained 360 days after TCRalphabeta/CD19-depleted stem cell transplant. The receptors were gathered from a male patient between 2 and 15 years old who had a stem cell transplant for acute myeloid leukemia, so the T cells may come from the graft donor. Each CDR3 is given with its conserved first and last residue. D genes are given only for firm matches. Not all rows give a size; the values are once, few, many and, for expanded clones, a class.

>TRBJ1-1|few|-|TRBV12-3/TRBV12-4
TGTGCCAGCAGCTTAACAGGGTGGGGGACTGAAGCTTTCTTT
CASSLTGWGTEAFF
>TRBJ2-2|few|TRBD2|TRBV25-1
TGTGCCAGCAGTGCGGCTAGCGGGGAGAACACCGGGGAGCTGTTTTTT
CASSAASGENTGELFF
>TRBJ2-7|-|-|TRBV15
TGTGCCACCAGCAGCTGGGACTGCTCCTACGAGCAGTACTTC
CATSSWDCSYEQYF
>TRBJ2-2|many|TRBD1|TRBV24-1
TGTGCCACCAGTGGGCAGGGGGCATTCGGGGAGCTGTTTTTT
CATSGQGAFGELFF
>TRBJ2-7|many|TRBD1|TRBV7-2
TGTGCCAGCAGCCCTATCCGAGGGACAGTATTTGCCTACGAGCAGTACTTC
CASSPIRGTVFAYEQYF
>TRBJ2-1|many|-|TRBV5-1
TGCGCCAGCAGTTCCACTAGTGATGAGCAGTTCTTC
CASSSTSDEQFF
>TRBJ2-3|many|-|TRBV5-1
TGCGCCAGCAGCACTTTTGGGGATCCCAGGGGGGGGACCACAGATACGCAGTATTTT
CASSTFGDPRGGTTDTQYF
>TRBJ2-3|-|TRBD1|TRBV6-5
TGTGCCAGCAGTTACTCGGACAGGTTAGCAGATACGCAGTATTTT
CASSYSDRLADTQYF
>TRBJ2-1|-|TRBD2|TRBV5-1
TGCGCCAGCAGCTTAGCGGGAGGGCCTGGAGAGCAGTTCTTC
CASSLAGGPGEQFF
>TRBJ2-5|few|TRBD2|TRBV7-6
TGTGCCAGCAGCTTAGAGTCTGGGGAGGGGGAGACCCAGTACTTC
CASSLESGEGETQYF
>TRBJ2-2|-|-|TRBV12-3/TRBV12-4
TGTGCCAGCAGTTTAGCAAGTGGCGGGGAGCTGTTTTTT
CASSLASGGELFF
>TRBJ1-1|many|-|TRBV6-2/TRBV6-3
TGTGCCAGCAGTTATCAGGGTGGGAACACTGAAGCTTTCTTT
CASSYQGGNTEAFF
>TRBJ2-7|few|TRBD2|TRBV20-1
TGCAGTGCTAGTTTAGCGGGAGGGCCCTACGAGCAGTACTTC
CSASLAGGPYEQYF
>TRBJ2-7|many|TRBD2|TRBV27
TGTGCCAGCAGCCCTAGCGGGAGGGCTTACGAGCAGTACTTC
CASSPSGRAYEQYF
>TRBJ1-3|few|-|TRBV10-3
TGTGCCATCAGTGAGTCGACAGTGGGAAACACCATATATTTT
CAISESTVGNTIYF
>TRBJ2-5|many|TRBD1|TRBV12-3/TRBV12-4
TGTGCCAGCAGTTTAACGACAGGGATGGAGACCCAGTACTTC
CASSLTTGMETQYF
>TRBJ2-2|few|-|TRBV12-3/TRBV12-4
TGTGCCAGCAGCCGGGCCGGCGGGGAGCTGTTTTTT
CASSRAGGELFF
>TRBJ2-4|few|-|TRBV20-1
TGCAGTGCTACTGGAAGTGGGAGGTTCGGTAACATTCAGTACTTC
CSATGSGRFGNIQYF
>TRBJ2-7|-|-|TRBV20-1
TGCAGTGCTAGAGACGGTAGCTCCCCCTCCTACGAGCAGTACTTC
CSARDGSSPSYEQYF
>TRBJ2-7|many|-|TRBV10-3
TGTGCCATCAGGGCAGGGGCGTACGAGCAGTACTTC
CAIRAGAYEQYF
>TRBJ2-3|many|-|TRBV5-1
TGCGCCAGCAGCTTGGCGCAGGCTCCCACAGATACGCAGTATTTT
CASSLAQAPTDTQYF
>TRBJ2-3|many|TRBD2|TRBV3-1
TGTGCCAGCAGCCAAACCATCCGGGGGGAACATACGCAGTATTTT
CASSQTIRGEHTQYF
>TRBJ2-7|few|TRBD1|TRBV29-1
TGCAGCGTGACAGGGGGCGGCTACGAGCAGTACTTC
CSVTGGGYEQYF
>TRBJ2-1|many|TRBD1|TRBV5-1
TGCGCCAGCAGCGGGGGACAGGAGAACTACAATGAGCAGTTCTTC
CASSGGQENYNEQFF
>TRBJ2-1|few|-|TRBV20-1
TGCAGTGCACCCCGAGGAGGGGCCCCTCACTACAATGAGCAGTTCTTC
CSAPRGGAPHYNEQFF
>TRBJ2-1|few|-|TRBV25-1
TGTGCCAGCAGTGAAGGATGGAGTCCGTTCTTC
CASSEGWSPFF
>TRBJ1-2|-|TRBD1|TRBV10-3
TGTGCCATCAGTGGGACAGGGGGCGACTATGGCTACACCTTC
CAISGTGGDYGYTF
>TRBJ2-5|many|-|TRBV12-3/TRBV12-4
TGTGCCAGCAGTCCAAGGGAAATTAGCCGGGAGACCCAGTACTTC
CASSPREISRETQYF
>TRBJ2-3|many|-|TRBV12-3/TRBV12-4
TGTGCCAGCAGCCCCGCGGGGAGCACAGATACGCAGTATTTT
CASSPAGSTDTQYF
>TRBJ1-3|many|-|TRBV20-1
TGCAGTGCTCGGAGCAGCGGAAGGAACACCATATATTTT
CSARSSGRNTIYF
>TRBJ1-5|few|-|TRBV6-5
TGTGCCAGCAGTTACTCTAGAGCCCCGGGGTCGGGCAATCAGCCCCAGCATTTT
CASSYSRAPGSGNQPQHF
>TRBJ2-7|many|-|TRBV15
TGTGCCACCAGCAGAACTTGGACGGACGAGCAGTACTTC
CATSRTWTDEQYF
>TRBJ2-4|few|-|TRBV25-1
TGTGCCAGCAGTGAAGACCTAGCCAAAAACATTCAGTACTTC
CASSEDLAKNIQYF
>TRBJ1-4|few|-|TRBV5-5
TGTGCCAGCAGCCCAACAGTCAGGCGAAATGAAAAACTGTTTTTT
CASSPTVRRNEKLFF
>TRBJ1-2|many|-|TRBV3-1
TGTGCCAGCAGCCAAGATAGAGGAATCTATGGCTACACCTTC
CASSQDRGIYGYTF
>TRBJ2-7|-|TRBD2|TRBV12-3/TRBV12-4
TGTGCCAGCATGCTCGGACTAGCGGGCCCCCCTGGCACCTACGAGCAGTACTTC
CASMLGLAGPPGTYEQYF
>TRBJ2-7|many|TRBD2|TRBV20-1
TGCAGTGCTAGAGAGAGTAGCGGGACCTTCTCCGAGCAGTACTTC
CSARESSGTFSEQYF
>TRBJ2-5|many|-|TRBV12-3/TRBV12-4
TGTGCCAGCAGTTTAGACCAGGGTAGGGAGACCCAGTACTTC
CASSLDQGRETQYF
>TRBJ2-1|few|-|TRBV7-3
TGTGCCAGCAGCTTAACCCTGCGCGATGAGCAGTTCTTC
CASSLTLRDEQFF
>TRBJ2-5|many|-|TRBV20-1
TGCAGTGCTAGAGATGCAGGAGAGACCCAGTACTTC
CSARDAGETQYF
>TRBJ1-1|few|-|TRBV5-1
TGCGCCAGCACCTCGTATCCGGGGGGCAACACTGAAGCTTTCTTT
CASTSYPGGNTEAFF
>TRBJ2-7|few|-|TRBV4-1
TGCGCCAGCAGCCAAGTTCCAGAGAACTACGAGCAGTACTTC
CASSQVPENYEQYF
>TRBJ2-3|-|TRBD2|TRBV27
TGTGCCTTCAGGGAAGGACTAGCGGGGGTCACAGATACGCAGTATTTT
CAFREGLAGVTDTQYF
>TRBJ2-3|-|TRBD2|TRBV9
TGTGCCAGCAGCGTTTCTAGCGGGAGGCGGGATACGCAGTATTTT
CASSVSSGRRDTQYF
>TRBJ2-3|few|TRBD2|TRBV5-4
TGTGCCAGCAGCTTGGCTAGCGGGAGGGCCACAGATACGCAGTATTTT
CASSLASGRATDTQYF
>TRBJ1-5|few|TRBD1|TRBV20-1
TGCAGTGCGAACTTTGGGACAGGGGGTTCTCAGCCCCAGCATTTT
CSANFGTGGSQPQHF
>TRBJ2-1|-|TRBD2|TRBV12-3/TRBV12-4
TGTGCCAGCAAAACGGGGGGTCGGCGGGAGGGAGACTACAATGAGCAGTTCTTC
CASKTGGRREGDYNEQFF
>TRBJ2-3|-|TRBD2|TRBV5-6
TGTGCCAGCAGCTTGGGGCTACTAGCGGGGGCCACAGATACGCAGTATTTT
CASSLGLLAGATDTQYF
>TRBJ2-3|few|-|TRBV5-1
TGCGCCAGCAGCTCCAGTTGGGCTGCTAGCACAGATACGCAGTATTTT
CASSSSWAASTDTQYF
>TRBJ2-1|few|TRBD2|TRBV7-8
TGTGCCAGCAGCTCACCTAGCGGGGGGGCCCGCAATGAGCAGTTCTTC
CASSSPSGGARNEQFF
>TRBJ2-2|many|-|TRBV20-1
TGCAGTGCTAGCCCGGGCCGGTACACCGGGGAGCTGTTTTTT
CSASPGRYTGELFF
>TRBJ2-4|few|TRBD2|TRBV15
TGTGCCACCTCCTCCTTGATCCTTGGTAGCGGGAGGGGAAACATTCAGTACTTC
CATSSLILGSGRGNIQYF
>TRBJ2-3|-|-|TRBV5-6
TGTGCCAGCAGCTATATGGTCGGCACAGATACGCAGTATTTT
CASSYMVGTDTQYF
>TRBJ2-1|many|-|TRBV20-1
TGCAGTGCTATTACGACAGATAGCTCCTACAATGAGCAGTTCTTC
CSAITTDSSYNEQFF
>TRBJ1-3|many|-|TRBV10-3
TGTGCCATCAGGGCGTCTTCTGGAAACACCATATATTTT
CAIRASSGNTIYF
>TRBJ1-5|-|-|TRBV5-1
TGCGCCAGCAGCCCAGGGGATACTCAGCCCCAGCATTTT
CASSPGDTQPQHF
>TRBJ2-1|-|TRBD2|TRBV4-1
TGCGCCAGCAGCCAAGTAGCGGGGGGAATGAGATCCTACAATGAGCAGTTCTTC
CASSQVAGGMRSYNEQFF